These T cell receptor beta chains were read from a single sample in a study of neurological immune-mediated disorders. TCRdb reprocessed the 5' RACE reads with MiXCR, giving one entry per CDR3 protein. The table records about 50,000 distinct CDR3 sequences, about a tenth of them present only once. The sample was PBMCs. These receptors were taken from a man in his sixties or seventies with HTLV-1-associated myelopathy (HAM/TSP). The CDR3 runs from the conserved cysteine through the conserved F or W. A D gene is named only where the DNA matches it firmly. Size tells how often a clone was seen (once, few, many) or the class of an expanded clone, and some rows leave it out.

>TRBV6-5|TRBJ2-1|NA|NA
CASSYPGTWTQFF
TGTGCCAGCAGTTACCCCGGTACGTGGACGCAGTTCTTC
>TRBV3-1|TRBJ2-6|NA|many
CASSRGRSSGANVLTF
TGTGCCAGCAGCCGGGGACGGAGCTCTGGGGCCAACGTCCTGACTTTC
>TRBV6-2/TRBV6-3|TRBJ2-5|NA|many
CASSYSAQETQYF
TGTGCCAGCAGTTACTCAGCCCAAGAGACCCAGTACTTC
>TRBV20-1|TRBJ2-1|NA|many
CSAIGLQTSYNEQFF
TGCAGTGCTATAGGCCTGCAAACCTCCTACAATGAGCAGTTCTTC
>TRBV27|TRBJ2-2|TRBD1|many
CASKRTGRNTGELFF
TGTGCCAGCAAAAGGACAGGGAGGAACACCGGGGAGCTGTTTTTT
>TRBV6-2/TRBV6-3|TRBJ2-1|TRBD2|many
CASQESSGRSVNEQFF
TGTGCCAGCCAAGAGTCTAGCGGGAGATCGGTCAATGAGCAGTTCTTC
>TRBV20-1|TRBJ2-3|NA|medium-sized
CSASRGRGDTQYF
TGCAGTGCTAGCCGGGGACGGGGAGATACGCAGTATTTT
>TRBV5-1|TRBJ2-7|TRBD2|many
CASSLPPTGRVEQYF
TGCGCCAGCAGCTTACCGCCAACCGGGAGGGTCGAGCAGTACTTC
>TRBV28|TRBJ2-1|NA|NA
CASSPITEQFF
TGTGCCAGCAGTCCCATAACTGAGCAGTTCTTC
>TRBV24-1|TRBJ2-7|TRBD2|many
CATSTPGREEQYF
TGTGCCACCTCTACCCCAGGGCGGGAGGAGCAGTACTTC
>TRBV7-2|TRBJ1-5|NA|many
CASSLDSYSNQPQHF
TGTGCCAGCAGCTTAGACAGCTATAGCAATCAGCCCCAGCATTTT
>TRBV5-4|TRBJ2-1|NA|many
CASSLDGFTSYNEQFF
TGTGCCAGCAGCTTGGATGGATTCACCTCCTACAATGAGCAGTTCTTC
>TRBV12-3/TRBV12-4|TRBJ2-3|TRBD2|many
CAISGRGDTQYF
TGTGCCATTAGCGGGAGAGGAGATACGCAGTATTTT
>TRBV15|TRBJ1-5|NA|NA
CATSRDQSRSYSKGNQPQHF
TGTGCCACCAGCAGAGACCAAAGCAGGAGCTATAGCAAGGGCAATCAGCCCCAGCATTTT
>TRBV20-1|TRBJ2-3|NA|NA
CSAPGKRGKDTQYF
TGCAGTGCTCCCGGTAAAAGGGGAAAAGATACACAGTATTTT
>TRBV5-1|TRBJ2-2|TRBD2|many
CASSLRLAGGGTGELFF
TGCGCCAGCAGCTTGAGACTAGCGGGAGGAGGTACCGGGGAGCTGTTTTTT
>TRBV7-2|TRBJ2-5|TRBD2|many
CASSFSLAGQETQYF
TGTGCCAGCAGCTTTTCACTAGCGGGGCAAGAGACCCAGTACTTC
>TRBV5-1|TRBJ1-2|TRBD1|many
CASSLRGTGTYGYTF
TGCGCCAGCAGCTTACGCGGGACAGGGACCTATGGCTACACCTTC
>TRBV6-1|TRBJ1-3|NA|many
CASSEGRGNTIYF
TGTGCCAGCAGTGAAGGGAGAGGAAACACCATATATTTT
>TRBV6-2/TRBV6-3|TRBJ2-2|TRBD2|many
CASSPPRGGGSSPGELFF
TGTGCCAGCTCTCCCCCCCGTGGAGGCGGGAGTTCGCCCGGGGAGCTGTTTTTT
>TRBV7-9|TRBJ1-1|NA|many
CASSSARGNTEAFF
TGTGCCAGCAGCTCGGCACGGGGGAACACTGAAGCTTTCTTT
>TRBV11-3|TRBJ2-4|NA|NA
CASSPGWDKNIQYF
TGTGCCAGCAGCCCTGGATGGGACAAAAACATTCAGTACTTC
>TRBV5-1|TRBJ2-3|NA|few
CASSGSGRSTDTQYF
TGCGCCAGCAGCGGCAGCGGAAGGAGCACAGATACGCAGTATTTT
>TRBV20-1|TRBJ2-1|TRBD2|many
CSAALAKSSYNEQFF
TGCAGTGCTGCACTAGCGAAGAGCTCCTACAATGAGCAGTTCTTC
>TRBV7-2|TRBJ2-1|TRBD2|many
CASSFPSGNNEQFF
TGTGCCAGCAGCTTTCCTAGCGGGAACAATGAGCAGTTCTTC
>TRBV5-1|TRBJ2-7|NA|many
CASSLEPGDYEQYF
TGCGCCAGCAGCTTGGAGCCAGGCGACTACGAGCAGTACTTC
>TRBV7-9|TRBJ2-7|TRBD1|many
CASRPPLGQGMHEQYF
TGTGCCAGCAGACCACCCCTCGGACAGGGTATGCACGAGCAGTACTTC
>TRBV15|TRBJ2-3|TRBD2|many
CATTPEISGRIDTQYF
TGTGCCACCACCCCAGAGATAAGCGGGAGAATAGATACGCAGTATTTT
>TRBV12-3/TRBV12-4|TRBJ2-5|TRBD2|many
CASRPSGGSQETQYF
TGTGCCAGCAGGCCATCTGGCGGGAGCCAAGAGACCCAGTACTTC
>TRBV28|TRBJ2-1|NA|many
CASSGGSFNEQFF
TGTGCCAGCAGTGGTGGGTCCTTCAATGAGCAGTTCTTC
>TRBV5-1|TRBJ2-5|NA|many
CASSLGDVSRETQYF
TGCGCCAGCAGCTTAGGAGACGTTTCCAGGGAGACCCAGTACTTC
>TRBV29-1|TRBJ2-4|TRBD2|many
CSVEGLAGGRGTKNIQYF
TGCAGCGTTGAAGGGCTAGCGGGAGGACGGGGGACCAAAAACATTCAGTACTTC
>TRBV7-3|TRBJ2-7|NA|many
CASSLNGRNEQYF
TGTGCCAGCAGCTTAAACGGGCGCAACGAGCAGTACTTC
>TRBV18|TRBJ2-5|TRBD2|many
CASSPSGLAGGETQYF
TGTGCCAGCTCCCCTTCCGGACTAGCGGGAGGAGAGACCCAGTACTTC
>TRBV20-1|TRBJ1-5|NA|many
CSAKPPTGTDSSNQPQHF
TGCAGTGCCAAGCCCCCTACCGGGACCGATAGCTCCAATCAGCCCCAGCATTTT
>TRBV20-1|TRBJ1-1|NA|medium-sized
CSVPQGFRLRTEAFF
TGCAGTGTCCCGCAGGGTTTTAGACTGAGGACTGAAGCTTTCTTT
>TRBV29-1|TRBJ1-6|TRBD1|many
CSGTGADSPLHF
TGCAGCGGGACAGGGGCGGATTCACCCCTCCACTTT
>TRBV24-1|TRBJ2-1|NA|many
CATSPTRAVSYNEQFF
TGTGCCACCAGTCCAACCCGGGCCGTCTCCTACAATGAGCAGTTCTTC
>TRBV7-2|TRBJ2-1|NA|NA
CASSPQPEKRHEQFF
TGTGCCAGCAGCCCGCAGCCGGAAAAGCGTCATGAGCAGTTCTTC
>TRBV7-2|TRBJ2-2|TRBD1|many
CASSYRQGAQRELFF
TGTGCCAGCAGTTATAGACAGGGGGCGCAGAGGGAGCTGTTTTTT
>TRBV7-9|TRBJ2-6|TRBD2|many
CASSLSGRGGVGANVLTF
TGTGCCAGCAGCTTGAGTGGGCGTGGGGGGGTAGGGGCCAACGTCCTGACTTTC
>TRBV20-1|TRBJ2-3|TRBD2|NA
CSVGGGDTQYF
TGCAGTGTCGGGGGGGGAGATACGCAGTATTTT
>TRBV18|TRBJ2-1|TRBD2|many
CASSPLPLAGGNEQFF
TGTGCCAGCTCACCGCTCCCACTAGCGGGTGGCAATGAGCAGTTCTTC
>TRBV5-1|TRBJ1-1|TRBD1|many
CASSQDGTGGEAFF
TGCGCCAGCAGTCAGGACGGGACAGGGGGCGAAGCTTTCTTT
>TRBV18|TRBJ2-7|TRBD1|many
CASSPFGGTGDDEQYF
TGTGCCAGCTCACCATTCGGTGGGACAGGGGACGACGAGCAGTACTTC
>TRBV20-1|TRBJ1-5|NA|medium-sized
CSAPRAGAADQPQHF
TGCAGTGCCCCTAGGGCAGGGGCGGCTGATCAGCCCCAGCATTTT
>TRBV20-1|TRBJ2-1|TRBD2|many
CSARVPLAGNNEQFF
TGCAGTGCTAGAGTACCCCTAGCGGGGAACAATGAGCAGTTCTTC
>TRBV7-9|TRBJ2-5|NA|many
CASSLTGGWETQYF
TGTGCCAGCAGCTTGACCGGGGGATGGGAGACCCAGTACTTC